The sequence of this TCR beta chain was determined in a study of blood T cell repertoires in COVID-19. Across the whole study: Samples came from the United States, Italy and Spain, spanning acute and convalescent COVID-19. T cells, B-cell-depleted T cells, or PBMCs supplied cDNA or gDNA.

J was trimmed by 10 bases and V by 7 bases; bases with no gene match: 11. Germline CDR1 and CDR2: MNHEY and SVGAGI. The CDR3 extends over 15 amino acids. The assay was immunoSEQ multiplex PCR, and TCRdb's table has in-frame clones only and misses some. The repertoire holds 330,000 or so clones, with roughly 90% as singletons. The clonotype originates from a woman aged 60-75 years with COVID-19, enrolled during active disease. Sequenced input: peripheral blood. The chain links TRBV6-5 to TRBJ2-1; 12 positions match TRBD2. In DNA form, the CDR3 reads TGTGCCAGCACTGCCCCAACTAGCGGGGGGTTGGAGCAGTTCTTC. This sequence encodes CASTAPTSGGLEQFF.